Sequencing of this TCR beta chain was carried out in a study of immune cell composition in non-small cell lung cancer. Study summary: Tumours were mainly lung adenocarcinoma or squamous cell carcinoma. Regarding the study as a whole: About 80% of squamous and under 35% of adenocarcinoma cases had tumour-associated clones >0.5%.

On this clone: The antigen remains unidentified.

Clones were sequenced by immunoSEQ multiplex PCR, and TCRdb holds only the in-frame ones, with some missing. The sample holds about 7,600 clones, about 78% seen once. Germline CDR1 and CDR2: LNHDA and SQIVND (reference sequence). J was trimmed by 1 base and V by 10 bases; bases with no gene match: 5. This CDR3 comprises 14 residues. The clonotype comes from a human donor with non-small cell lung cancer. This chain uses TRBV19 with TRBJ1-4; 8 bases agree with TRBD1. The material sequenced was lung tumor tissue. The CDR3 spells CATDRGGTNEKLFF. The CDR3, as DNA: TGTGCCACCGACAGGGGTGGAACTAATGAAAAACTGTTTTTT.